This T cell receptor (beta chain) was found in a study of cytomegalovirus exposure and HLA in healthy donors. The PCR used 60 Vbeta and 13 Jbeta primers. Here immunoSEQ multiplex PCR was the method, and the copy in TCRdb shows in-frame clones only, minus some. The sample shows some 170,000 clones, about 9% of them seen only once. All the people who gave samples were healthy bone marrow donors. The sample consisted of PBMCs. This receptor was obtained from a woman between 25 and 40 years old in good health and CMV-seropositive.

CDR3: CASSSQGLAQYF. CDR3 coding DNA: TGCGCCAGCAGTTCACAGGGGTTGGCGCAGTATTTT. V gene TRBV10-1 combines with J gene TRBJ2-3; 7 bases map to TRBD1. The ends lost 5 bases at V and 10 bases at J; junction bases unmatched: 6. This CDR3 is built from 12 residues. Germline CDR1 WNHNN, CDR2 SYGVQD (reference sequence).